One and the same sample provided the 22 T cell receptor beta chains below, sequenced in a study of blood T cell repertoires in COVID-19. Data came from immunoSEQ multiplex PCR; TCRdb stores just in-frame clones and leaves some out. This table has 380,000 or so clones, around 90% appearing once. Sequencing was performed on peripheral blood. The receptors shown here come from a man aged 35-49 years with acute or convalescent COVID-19.

This clone was seen a single time. V is TRBV19 and J is TRBJ2-5, with 8 bases identical to TRBD2. Germline V CDR1 and CDR2: LNHDA, SQIVND (reference sequence). The trim removed 3 bases at V and 2 bases at J, leaving 8 bases unmatched. CDR3 size: 16 residues. CDR3 sequence (DNA): TGTGCCAGTAGTATTTCTCCCAGCGGGGGACAAGAGACCCAGTACTTC. Its translation is CASSISPSGGQETQYF.

This chain uses TRBV7-9 with TRBJ1-1; tentative D call: TRBD1 (6 bases). The V end was cut by 5 bases, the J end by 2 bases, with 12 bases between. The CDR3 extends over 14 amino acids. Germline CDR1 and CDR2: SEHNR and FQNEAQ (reference sequence). The CDR3 protein is CASSPPDSNTEAFF. The CDR3, as DNA: TGTGCCAGCAGCCCACCGGACAGTAACACTGAAGCTTTCTTT.

This clone was counted between two and nine times. The V and J genes are TRBV29-1 and TRBJ1-2, with 8 bases matching TRBD1. The V gene's germline CDR1 is SQVTM and CDR2 ANQGSEA. Trimming at V came to 5 bases and at J to 4 bases, leaving 9 bases not matched to a gene. The CDR3 totals 14 residues. The CDR3 here is CSVMPRTGSYGYTF. The DNA for the CDR3 is TGCAGCGTTATGCCCCGGACAGGGTCCTATGGCTACACCTTC. Using reference TRBV29-1 and TRBJ1-2 for the parts outside the CDR3, the full variable domain is SAVISQKPSRDICQRGTSLTIQCQVDSQVTMMFWYRQQPGQSLTLIATANQGSEATYESGFVIDKFPISRPNLTFSTLTVSNMSPEDSSIYLCSVMPRTGSYGYTFGSGTRLTVV.

J is TRBJ2-7 and V is TRBV5-4, with a possible D match to TRBD2 (6 bases). The CDR3 runs to 16 residues. Per the germline V gene, CDR1 is SGHNT and CDR2 is YYREEE (reference sequence). Trimming took off 6 bases at V and 7 bases at J, with 26 bases between the two ends. Here the CDR3 DNA reads TGTGCCAGCACCCTGGAGGGCGGGAACTGGAAGCGGGAGCAGTACTTC. Encoded protein: CASTLEGGNWKREQYF.

V gene TRBV28 combines with J gene TRBJ1-5, with 11 bases identical to TRBD1. The CDR3 is made up of 16 amino acids. V trimming: 6 bases; J trimming: 7 bases; junction bases outside the gene matches: 11. Germline V lookup: CDR1 MDHEN, CDR2 SYDVKM. CDR3 loop: CASSVPGQGGGQPQHF. CDR3 in DNA: TGTGCCAGCAGCGTACCGGGACAGGGGGGAGGACAGCCCCAGCATTTT.

This chain links TRBV4-1 with TRBJ2-3, with TRBD1 identical over 7 bases. The CDR3 extends over 15 amino acids. CDR1 is MGHRA and CDR2 is YSYEKL in the germline V gene. V lost 2 bases to trimming and J lost 2 bases; unmatched junction nucleotides: 4. CDR3 bases: TGCGCCAGCAGCCAAATAGACAGGGCCACAGATACGCAGTATTTT. Translated: CASSQIDRATDTQYF.

This chain joins TRBV13 and TRBJ2-3, with 10 bases matching TRBD1. V was pared by 5 bases and J by 4 bases, with 9 bases of the junction left unmatched. The CDR3 totals 16 residues. CDR1 and CDR2 (germline): PRHDT, FYEKMQ (reference sequence). As DNA, the CDR3 is TGTGCCAGCAGCCCCCGATCGACAGGGGGCCCAGATACGCAGTATTTT. Amino acids: CASSPRSTGGPDTQYF.

The V gene is TRBV6-5, the J gene TRBJ2-7; 7 nucleotides agree with TRBD2. The germline gives CDR1 MNHEY, CDR2 SVGAGI. The ends lost 2 bases at V and 5 bases at J; junction bases unmatched: 6. The CDR3 is made up of 14 amino acids. This chain's CDR3 is CASSYVAGEDEQYF. CDR3 DNA sequence: TGTGCCAGCAGTTACGTGGCGGGAGAGGACGAGCAGTACTTC.

The V gene is TRBV7-9, the J gene TRBJ1-2; the match to TRBD1 covers 9 bases. The CDR3 spans 14 residues. Germline V gene sequence: CDR1 SEHNR, CDR2 FQNEAQ (reference sequence). The J segment lost 8 bases and the V segment lost 1 base, leaving 5 bases of the junction unmatched. CDR3 DNA sequence: TGTGCCAGCAGCTTAGAAGGACAGGGGAGCGGCTACACCTTC. Its translation: CASSLEGQGSGYTF.

The CDR3 loop is CASSVGGVSYEKLFF. In nucleotides, the CDR3 is TGTGCCAGCAGCGTCGGGGGGGTTAGTTATGAAAAACTGTTTTTT. The chain joins TRBV9 to TRBJ1-4; D might be TRBD1 (5 bases). The length of the CDR3 is 15 residues. The ends were cut back, 2 bases at V and 6 bases at J, with 14 bases in the middle. Germline V gene lookup returns CDR1 SGDLS and CDR2 YYNGEE.

The genes are TRBV7-9 and TRBJ1-6; no reliable D call. This CDR3 is 12 amino acids long. V lost 5 bases to trimming and J lost 7 bases, with 6 bases between them. Germline loops: CDR1 SEHNR, CDR2 FQNEAQ (reference sequence). Written as DNA, the CDR3 is TGTGCCAGCAGCCGAGAAAATTCACCCCTCCACTTT. It encodes CASSRENSPLHF.

This chain uses TRBV19 with TRBJ2-5; 10 positions agree with TRBD1. Germline V CDR1 and CDR2: LNHDA, SQIVND (reference sequence). V shed 8 bases, J shed 4 bases, and the junction held 4 bases outside the gene matches. This CDR3 spans 13 amino acids. In DNA, the CDR3 is TGTGCCAGTGCCCGGGACAGGGGAGAGACCCAGTACTTC. Protein product: CASARDRGETQYF.

This chain links TRBV27 with TRBJ2-7; possible D gene TRBD1, 5 bases. The CDR3 covers 16 residues. Trimming cost V 5 bases and J 1 base, with 18 bases left between them. Germline V gives CDR1 MNHEY, CDR2 SMNVEV (reference sequence). CDR3 loop: CASSPFQGIMSYEQYF. The CDR3 DNA reads as TGTGCCAGCAGTCCATTCCAGGGTATTATGTCCTACGAGCAGTACTTC.

This chain connects TRBV2 to TRBJ2-2, with 11 bases fitting TRBD2. The CDR3 runs 16 residues. From germline, CDR1 is SNHLY and CDR2 FYNNEI. The V segment lost 6 bases and the J segment 1 base; nucleotides outside the gene matches: 4. CDR3 sequence reads: CASRLLAGGNTGELFF. CDR3 bases: TGTGCCAGCAGACTCCTAGCGGGGGGGAACACCGGGGAGCTGTTTTTT.

The chain is built from TRBV29-1 and TRBJ2-1, with D uncertain. CDR1 is SQVTM, CDR2 ANQGSEA, per germline. Trimming shortened V by 3 bases and J by 2 bases, and 8 bases separated the two germline ends. This CDR3 is built from 13 residues. This chain's CDR3 is CSVDGNAYNEQFF. DNA for the CDR3: TGCAGCGTTGATGGCAACGCCTACAATGAGCAGTTCTTC.

The rearrangement joins TRBV7-6 to TRBJ1-4, with TRBD1 matching 11 bases. V was pared by 6 bases and J by 8 bases, with 8 bases of the junction left unmatched. CDR1 SGHVS and CDR2 FNYEAQ come from the germline V gene. CDR3 length: 15 amino acids. The DNA for the CDR3 is TGTGCCAGCAGACGCTGGACAGGGGGCCGGGAAAAACTGTTTTTT. Protein product: CASRRWTGGREKLFF. The full variable domain, in which reference TRBV7-6 and TRBJ1-4 provide the parts outside the CDR3, is GAGVSQSPRYKVTKRGQDVALRCDPISGHVSLYWYRQALGQGPEFLTYFNYEAQQDKSGLPNDRFSAERPEGSISTLTIQRTEQRDSAMYRCASRRWTGGREKLFFGSGTQLSVL.

The chain recombines TRBV6-2 or TRBV6-3 with TRBJ1-1, with D unclear. The germline CDR1 and CDR2 sequences are MNHEY and SVGEGT. This CDR3 contains 13 residues. Deletions cut 5 bases from V and 5 bases from J, with 12 bases between. The CDR3 nucleotides are TGTGCCAGCAGTGAGACTCTCGGGACTGAAGCTTTCTTT. Encoded protein: CASSETLGTEAFF.

The rearrangement links TRBV7-9 to TRBJ2-7; D perhaps matches TRBD1 (6 bases). The germline V gene encodes CDR1 SEHNR and CDR2 FQNEAQ (reference sequence). The CDR3 spans 16 residues. V was trimmed by 5 bases and J by 6 bases, leaving 23 bases between them. The CDR3 coding sequence is TGTGCCAGCAGCACCATAGCCGGGACATCAGGTCCCGAGCAGTACTTC. Its translation: CASSTIAGTSGPEQYF.

V is TRBV6-2 or TRBV6-3 and J is TRBJ1-2, with D possibly matching TRBD1 (6 bases). This CDR3 has 14 residues. Germline CDR1 is MNHEY and CDR2 is SVGEGT. V lost 2 bases and J lost 4, with 11 bases in between. CDR3 residues: CASSYGSRGYGYTF. DNA of the CDR3: TGTGCCAGCAGTTACGGTAGCAGGGGCTATGGCTACACCTTC.

This chain joins TRBV12-5 and TRBJ1-3; the match to TRBD1 covers 12 bases. V lost 0 bases and J lost 7; bases outside the gene matches: 10. The CDR3 is 18 amino acids. Looked up from germline, CDR1 is LGHNT and CDR2 is FRNRAP. Written as DNA, the CDR3 is TGTGCTAGTGGTTTGGTACATTTGGGACAGGGGGCATCGAACACCATATATTTT. Protein sequence: CASGLVHLGQGASNTIYF.

The chain links TRBV5-6 to TRBJ1-2, with D perhaps TRBD1 (5 bases). V lost 4 bases and J 4 bases, leaving 14 bases between the germline ends. CDR1 and CDR2 (germline): SGHDT, YYEEEE. The CDR3 covers 14 residues. DNA for the CDR3: TGTGCCAGCAGCCGGGGGGGACGGACCTATGGCTACACCTTC. The encoded protein is CASSRGGRTYGYTF.

The V call is TRBV12-3 or TRBV12-4, the J call TRBJ1-3, with unresolved D. V gave up 6 bases and J gave up 0 bases, with 6 bases separating them. The CDR3 contains 13 residues. CDR3 sequence reads: CASRASSGNTIYF. DNA for the CDR3: TGTGCCAGCAGGGCTAGCTCTGGAAACACCATATATTTT.